The sequence of this T cell receptor beta chain was determined in a study of cytomegalovirus exposure and HLA in healthy donors. At the level of the study: A prior analysis found 100 million to 140 million unique TCR beta sequences from around 190 million T cells.

Everyone who donated was a healthy bone marrow donor. Both 60 Vbeta primers and 13 Jbeta primers went into the PCR. In the authors' methods: Approximately 80 million unique TCR beta chains, 9.5 million to 11 million of them shared, were counted by a later analysis. Data came from immunoSEQ multiplex PCR; TCRdb stores just in-frame clones and leaves some out. V, J and clone size reflect that table, while D and trimming were determined from the DNA. The repertoire holds 90,000 to 120,000 clones, with around three quarters as singletons. Trimming removed 1 base at V and 2 bases at J, with 8 bases between. CDR3 length: 14 amino acids. CDR1 is LNHDA and CDR2 is SQIVND in the germline V gene (reference sequence).

Material for sequencing was PBMCs. The genes are TRBV19 and TRBJ1-2; no definite D call. This sequence was found in a female donor in good health and CMV-seropositive. The CDR3 reads CASSIGGLNYGYTF. The CDR3 nucleotides read TGTGCCAGTAGTATAGGTGGCCTGAACTATGGCTACACCTTC.